This TCR beta chain was profiled in a study of T cell clones after liver transplantation. At the level of the study: Apart from three HCV-positive recipients, transplants were for non-autoimmune, non-viral reasons. Overall study findings and caveats: A larger donor-reactive than third-party decline suggested partial antigen-specific deletion. A significant post-transplant drop in circulating graft-donor-reactive CD4 TCRbeta sequences occurred in most of the 8 subjects.

Details on this clone: The antigen is undetermined.

The table came from immunoSEQ multiplex PCR; TCRdb's copy has only in-frame clones and leaves some out. The sample includes 35,000 to 45,000 clones, just over 85% of them seen just once. Germline V gene lookup returns CDR1 DFQATT and CDR2 SNEGSKA (reference sequence). V lost 8 bases to trimming and J lost 5 bases, with 10 bases between them. There are 11 residues in the CDR3. The chain has TRBV20-1 and TRBJ2-1; unclear D gene. Sequenced here: CD4+ T cells from blood, sampled 24 months after liver transplant. The clonotype was recovered from a human patient who received a liver transplant. The graft donor may have given rise to some T cells. The CDR3 sequence is CSPTDNNEQFF. CDR3 sequence (DNA): TGCAGTCCCACCGACAACAATGAGCAGTTCTTC.